This record looks at one TCR beta chain sequence and its context. The germline V gene encodes CDR1 LGHDT and CDR2 YNNKEL (reference sequence). The CDR3 contains 15 residues. V gave up 3 bases and J gave up 6 bases; unmatched junction bases: 7. These data are taken from a study of blood T cell repertoires in COVID-19. Looking at the study overall: The study drew acute and convalescent COVID-19 samples from the United States, Italy and Spain. The cDNA or gDNA used as material had been derived from T cells, B-cell-depleted T cells, or PBMCs.

Some clones are missing from TCRdb's copy, which holds only in-frame ones; the method was immunoSEQ multiplex PCR. The repertoire holds 90,000 to 150,000 clones, with about 85% as singletons. The V call is TRBV3-1 (or the pseudogene TRBV3-2), the J call TRBJ2-3; 9 nucleotides agree with TRBD2. The receptor was derived from a human donor in a cohort sampled during active COVID-19. The sequencing sample was made of peripheral blood. DNA of the CDR3: TGTGCCAGCAGCCAGGGAGCGAGCGGGAGGGATACGCAGTATTTT. It is translated as CASSQGASGRDTQYF.